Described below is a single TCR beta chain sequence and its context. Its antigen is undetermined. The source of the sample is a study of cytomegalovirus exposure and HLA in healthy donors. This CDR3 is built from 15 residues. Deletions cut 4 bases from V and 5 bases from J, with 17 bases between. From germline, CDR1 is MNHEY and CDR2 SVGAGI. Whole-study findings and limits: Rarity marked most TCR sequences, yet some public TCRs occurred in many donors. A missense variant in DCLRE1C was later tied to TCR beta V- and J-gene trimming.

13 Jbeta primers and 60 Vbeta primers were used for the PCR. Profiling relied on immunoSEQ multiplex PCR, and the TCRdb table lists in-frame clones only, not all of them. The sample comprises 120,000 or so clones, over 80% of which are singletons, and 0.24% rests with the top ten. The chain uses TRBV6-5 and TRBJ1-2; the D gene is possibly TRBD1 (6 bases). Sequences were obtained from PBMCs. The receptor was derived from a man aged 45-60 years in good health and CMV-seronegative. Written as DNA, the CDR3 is TGTGCCAGCAGTTCAACCCTGGACAGCCCTTATGGCTACACCTTC. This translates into CASSSTLDSPYGYTF.